This is a list of T cell receptor beta chains from one sample in a study of blood T cell repertoires in COVID-19. Sequencing was performed with immunoSEQ multiplex PCR; in TCRdb, only in-frame clones are kept and a portion is missing. The table shows 120,000 or so clones, with more than 75% occurring only once. The source material was peripheral blood. The origin of the receptors is a human donor in a cohort sampled during active COVID-19. The CDR3 runs from the conserved cysteine through the conserved F or W. Each record gives: V gene, D gene, J gene, clone size, CDR3 protein, CDR3 DNA. A D gene is named only where the DNA matches it firmly. Some rows have no size entry. The others give once, few or many, or a class for an expanded clone.

v_gene: TRBV5-6
d_gene: .
j_gene: TRBJ2-3
abundance: .
CDR3aa: CASRKKQGPVDTQYF
CDR3nt: TGTGCCAGCAGAAAAAAACAGGGCCCTGTCGATACGCAGTATTTT

v_gene: TRBV5-1
d_gene: .
j_gene: TRBJ2-7
abundance: .
CDR3aa: CASSLGQGLYEQYF
CDR3nt: TGCGCCAGCAGCTTGGGGCAGGGTCTGTACGAGCAGTACTTC

v_gene: TRBV10-3
d_gene: .
j_gene: TRBJ2-7
abundance: .
CDR3aa: CAISWALAYEQYF
CDR3nt: TGTGCCATCAGTTGGGCTCTGGCCTACGAGCAGTACTTC

v_gene: TRBV18
d_gene: TRBD2
j_gene: TRBJ2-2
abundance: many
CDR3aa: CASSASPAGGNTGELFF
CDR3nt: TGTGCCAGCTCCGCATCCCCAGCGGGAGGGAACACCGGGGAGCTGTTTTTT

v_gene: TRBV5-1
d_gene: .
j_gene: TRBJ1-1
abundance: .
CDR3aa: CASSLAATAKNTEAFF
CDR3nt: TGCGCCAGCAGCTTGGCCGCGACAGCTAAGAACACTGAAGCTTTCTTT

v_gene: TRBV7-2
d_gene: .
j_gene: TRBJ2-1
abundance: .
CDR3aa: CASSPRHNLNTEQFF
CDR3nt: TGTGCCAGCAGCCCTCGACATAACCTAAATACTGAGCAGTTCTTC

v_gene: TRBV28
d_gene: .
j_gene: TRBJ2-7
abundance: .
CDR3aa: CASSPPPGNEQYF
CDR3nt: TGTGCCAGCAGTCCTCCGCCAGGGAACGAGCAGTACTTC

v_gene: TRBV6-5
d_gene: TRBD1
j_gene: TRBJ1-2
abundance: once
CDR3aa: CASRRQGAVDGYTF
CDR3nt: TGTGCCAGCAGGAGACAGGGGGCCGTTGATGGCTACACCTTC

v_gene: TRBV7-2
d_gene: TRBD1
j_gene: TRBJ2-3
abundance: .
CDR3aa: CASSSTGGFADTQYF
CDR3nt: TGTGCCAGCAGCTCGACAGGGGGCTTCGCAGATACGCAGTATTTT

v_gene: TRBV5-1
d_gene: TRBD1
j_gene: TRBJ2-7
abundance: .
CDR3aa: CASSPQTGGYEQYF
CDR3nt: TGCGCCAGCAGCCCGCAGACAGGGGGCTACGAGCAGTACTTC

v_gene: TRBV19
d_gene: .
j_gene: TRBJ2-2
abundance: .
CDR3aa: CASSIDRQLFF
CDR3nt: TGTGCCAGTAGTATAGATCGTCAGCTGTTTTTT

v_gene: TRBV10-3
d_gene: TRBD2
j_gene: TRBJ2-1
abundance: .
CDR3aa: CAISGGVTSGSYEQFF
CDR3nt: TGTGCCATCAGTGGGGGTGTGACTAGCGGGAGCTATGAGCAGTTCTTC